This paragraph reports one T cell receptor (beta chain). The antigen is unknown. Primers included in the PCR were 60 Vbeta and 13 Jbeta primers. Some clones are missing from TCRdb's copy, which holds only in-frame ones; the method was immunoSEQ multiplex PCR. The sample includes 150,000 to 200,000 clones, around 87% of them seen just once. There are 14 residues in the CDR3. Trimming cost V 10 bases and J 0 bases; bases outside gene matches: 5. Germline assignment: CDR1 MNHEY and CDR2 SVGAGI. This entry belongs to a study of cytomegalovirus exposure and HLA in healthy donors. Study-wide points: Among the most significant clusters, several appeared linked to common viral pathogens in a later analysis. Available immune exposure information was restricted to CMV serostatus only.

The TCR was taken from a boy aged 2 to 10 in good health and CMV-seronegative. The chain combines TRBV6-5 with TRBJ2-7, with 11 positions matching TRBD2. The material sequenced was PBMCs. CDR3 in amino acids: CATKTSGGSYEQYF. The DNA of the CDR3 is TGTGCCACTAAAACTAGCGGGGGCTCCTACGAGCAGTACTTC.